These T cell receptor beta chains were read from a single sample in a study of T-cell reconstitution after alpha-beta-depleted transplantation in children. TCRdb reprocessed the PCR reads with MiXCR, giving one entry per CDR3 protein. The sample contains about 980,000 distinct CDR3 sequences, roughly 29% of which appear only once. This material consisted of PBMCs, mostly from graft donor cells, taken 360 days after TCRalphabeta/CD19-depleted stem cell transplant. These receptors were collected from a boy in the first two years of life who had a stem cell transplant for SCID, so the T cells may come from the graft donor. The CDR3 runs from the conserved cysteine through the conserved F or W. D genes are given only for firm matches. Clone size is stated in some rows and not others, as once, few, many or a class when expanded.

v_call	d_call	clone_size	j_call	cdr3_aa	cdr3_nt
TRBV12-5	TRBD1	.	TRBJ1-1	CASRTGAAEAFF	TGTGCTAGTCGGACAGGGGCAGCTGAAGCTTTCTTT
TRBV4-3	.	.	TRBJ2-3	CASSWARGAGTDTQYF	TGCGCCAGCAGCTGGGCACGGGGCGCAGGCACAGATACGCAGTATTTT
TRBV9	.	many	TRBJ2-1	CASSAPVGMRGSYNEQFF	TGTGCCAGCAGCGCCCCGGTCGGGATGCGGGGTTCCTACAATGAGCAGTTCTTC
TRBV7-2	.	.	TRBJ2-1	CASSPRWGDYEQFF	TGTGCCAGCAGCCCACGGTGGGGGGACTATGAGCAGTTCTTC
TRBV4-2	TRBD2	.	TRBJ2-1	CASSQGTAGGHGEQFF	TGTGCCAGCAGCCAAGGAACTGCGGGGGGGCACGGTGAGCAGTTCTTC
TRBV7-3	TRBD1	few	TRBJ2-3	CASSTSRGDTQYF	TGTGCCAGCAGCACTTCCAGGGGGGATACGCAGTATTTT
TRBV12-3/TRBV12-4	TRBD1	.	TRBJ2-4	CASSLVGTGFQNIQYF	TGTGCCAGCAGTTTAGTGGGGACAGGGTTCCAAAACATTCAGTACTTC
TRBV24-1	.	.	TRBJ2-3	CATSDPTGPTDTQYF	TGTGCCACCAGTGATCCGACCGGGCCCACAGATACGCAGTATTTT
TRBV3-1	.	many	TRBJ2-7	CASSQSIRKYF	TGTGCCAGCAGCCAATCTATTCGGAAGTACTTC
TRBV18	TRBD2	.	TRBJ2-1	CASSPSGGGINEQFF	TGTGCCAGCTCACCTTCTGGGGGGGGTATCAATGAGCAGTTCTTC
TRBV7-2	TRBD1	.	TRBJ2-7	CASSLGQANYEQYF	TGTGCCAGCAGCCTGGGACAGGCTAACTACGAGCAGTACTTC
TRBV2	.	many	TRBJ2-7	CASMGRGFSYEQYF	TGTGCCAGCATGGGAAGGGGATTCTCCTACGAGCAGTACTTC
TRBV20-1	.	few	TRBJ1-1	CSARESLMNTEAFF	TGCAGTGCTAGAGAATCCCTCATGAACACTGAAGCTTTCTTT
TRBV29-1	.	many	TRBJ2-3	CSVEEGNTGTQYF	TGCAGCGTTGAAGAGGGCAACACCGGTACGCAGTATTTT
TRBV5-1	.	.	TRBJ2-3	CASSRQAMTSTDTQYF	TGCGCCAGCAGCCGACAGGCAATGACCAGCACAGATACGCAGTATTTT
TRBV10-3	TRBD1	.	TRBJ2-2	CAISGTGGIGELFF	TGTGCCATCTCCGGGACAGGGGGCATCGGGGAGCTGTTTTTT
TRBV5-1	TRBD1	few	TRBJ2-3	CASSLEPTGDTQYF	TGCGCCAGCAGCTTGGAACCGACAGGGGATACGCAGTATTTT
TRBV10-3	.	few	TRBJ2-3	CAISEQGLVTDTQYF	TGTGCCATCAGTGAACAGGGTTTAGTCACAGATACGCAGTATTTT
TRBV7-7	.	.	TRBJ2-2	CASSLSGPNTGELFF	TGTGCCAGCAGCTTGTCAGGGCCGAACACCGGGGAGCTGTTTTTT
TRBV11-2	TRBD2	few	TRBJ2-1	CASSLTSGANNEQFF	TGTGCCAGCAGTCTGACTAGCGGGGCCAACAATGAGCAGTTCTTC
TRBV3-1	.	few	TRBJ2-3	CASSLRPGTNTDTQYF	TGTGCCAGCAGCCTGAGACCCGGAACTAACACAGATACGCAGTATTTT
TRBV10-3	.	few	TRBJ2-7	CAISESTLGYEQYF	TGTGCCATCAGTGAGTCGACCTTGGGCTACGAGCAGTACTTC
TRBV20-1	.	.	TRBJ1-6	CSARVGAEGSPLHF	TGCAGTGCTAGGGTGGGGGCGGAAGGATCACCCCTCCACTTT